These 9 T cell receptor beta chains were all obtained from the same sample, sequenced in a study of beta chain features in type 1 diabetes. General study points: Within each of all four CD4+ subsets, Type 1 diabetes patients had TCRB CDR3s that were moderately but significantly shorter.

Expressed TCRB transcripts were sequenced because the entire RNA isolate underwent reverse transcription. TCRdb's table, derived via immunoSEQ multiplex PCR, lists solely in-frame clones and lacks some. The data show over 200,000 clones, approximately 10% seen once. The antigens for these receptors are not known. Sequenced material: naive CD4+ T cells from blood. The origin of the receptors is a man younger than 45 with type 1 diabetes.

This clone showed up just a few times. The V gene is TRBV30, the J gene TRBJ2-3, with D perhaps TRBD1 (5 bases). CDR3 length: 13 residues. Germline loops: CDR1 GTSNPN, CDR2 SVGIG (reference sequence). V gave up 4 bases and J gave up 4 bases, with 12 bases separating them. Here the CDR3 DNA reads TGTGCCTGGAATAAGGGGTGGGCAGATACGCAGTATTTT. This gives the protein CAWNKGWADTQYF.

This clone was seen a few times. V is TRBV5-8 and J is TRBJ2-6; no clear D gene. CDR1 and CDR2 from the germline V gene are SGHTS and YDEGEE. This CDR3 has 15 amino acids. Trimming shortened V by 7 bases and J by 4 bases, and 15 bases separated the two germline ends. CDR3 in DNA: TGTGCCAGCCACCGCTACTCTCCGGGGGCCAACGTCCTGACTTTC. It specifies CASHRYSPGANVLTF.

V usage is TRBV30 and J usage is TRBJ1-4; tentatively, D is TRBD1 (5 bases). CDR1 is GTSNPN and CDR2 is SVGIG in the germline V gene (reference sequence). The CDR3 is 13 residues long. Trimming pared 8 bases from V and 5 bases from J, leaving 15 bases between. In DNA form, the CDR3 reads TGTGCCGGGGCAGGCCTTGGGAATGAAAAACTGTTTTTT. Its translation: CAGAGLGNEKLFF.

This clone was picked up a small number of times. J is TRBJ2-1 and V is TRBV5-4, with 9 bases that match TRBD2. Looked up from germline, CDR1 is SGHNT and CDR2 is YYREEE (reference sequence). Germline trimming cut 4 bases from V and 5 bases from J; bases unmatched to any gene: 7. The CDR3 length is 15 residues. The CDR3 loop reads CASSRGGGSDNEQFF. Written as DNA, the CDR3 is TGTGCCAGCAGCCGCGGGGGGGGCTCGGACAATGAGCAGTTCTTC. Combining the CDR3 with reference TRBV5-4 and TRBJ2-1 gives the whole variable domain ETGVTQSPTHLIKTRGQQVTLRCSSQSGHNTVSWYQQALGQGPQFIFQYYREEENGRGNFPPRFSGLQFPNYSSELNVNALELDDSALYLCASSRGGGSDNEQFFGPGTRLTVL.

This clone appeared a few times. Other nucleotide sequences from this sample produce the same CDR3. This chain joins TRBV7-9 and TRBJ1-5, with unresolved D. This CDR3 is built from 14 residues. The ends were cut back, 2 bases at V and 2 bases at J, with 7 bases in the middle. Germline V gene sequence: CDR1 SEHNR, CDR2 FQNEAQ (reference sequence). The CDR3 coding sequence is TGTGCCAGCAGCTTACGGGGTGGCAATCAGCCCCAGCATTTT. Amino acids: CASSLRGGNQPQHF.

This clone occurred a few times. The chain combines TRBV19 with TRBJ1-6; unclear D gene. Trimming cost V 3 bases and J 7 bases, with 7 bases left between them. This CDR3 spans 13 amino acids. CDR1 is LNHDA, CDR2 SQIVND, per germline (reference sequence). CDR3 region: CASSMHGNSPLHF. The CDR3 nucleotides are TGTGCCAGTAGTATGCACGGGAATTCACCCCTCCACTTT. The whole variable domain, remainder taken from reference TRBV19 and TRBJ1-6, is DGGITQSPKYLFRKEGQNVTLSCEQNLNHDAMYWYRQDPGQGLRLIYYSQIVNDFQKGDIAEGYSVSREKKESFPLTVTSAQKNPTAFYLCASSMHGNSPLHFGNGTRLTVT.

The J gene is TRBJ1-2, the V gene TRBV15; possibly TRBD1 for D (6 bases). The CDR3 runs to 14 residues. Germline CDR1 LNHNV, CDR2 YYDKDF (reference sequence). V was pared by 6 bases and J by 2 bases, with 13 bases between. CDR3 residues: CATRRGGFNYGYTF. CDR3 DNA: TGTGCCACCAGAAGGGGGGGATTCAACTATGGCTACACCTTC.

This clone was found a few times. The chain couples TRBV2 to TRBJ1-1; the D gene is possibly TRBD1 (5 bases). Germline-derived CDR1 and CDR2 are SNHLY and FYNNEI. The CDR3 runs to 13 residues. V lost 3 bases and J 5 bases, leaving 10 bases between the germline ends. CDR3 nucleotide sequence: TGTGCCAGCAGTGATCAGGGTTGGACTGAAGCTTTCTTT. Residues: CASSDQGWTEAFF.

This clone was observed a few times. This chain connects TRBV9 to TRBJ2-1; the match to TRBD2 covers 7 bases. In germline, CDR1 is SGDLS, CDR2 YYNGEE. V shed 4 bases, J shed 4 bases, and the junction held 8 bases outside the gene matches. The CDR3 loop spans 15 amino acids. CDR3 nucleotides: TGTGCCAGCAGCACCTGGACTAGTCAGTACAATGAGCAGTTCTTC. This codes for CASSTWTSQYNEQFF.